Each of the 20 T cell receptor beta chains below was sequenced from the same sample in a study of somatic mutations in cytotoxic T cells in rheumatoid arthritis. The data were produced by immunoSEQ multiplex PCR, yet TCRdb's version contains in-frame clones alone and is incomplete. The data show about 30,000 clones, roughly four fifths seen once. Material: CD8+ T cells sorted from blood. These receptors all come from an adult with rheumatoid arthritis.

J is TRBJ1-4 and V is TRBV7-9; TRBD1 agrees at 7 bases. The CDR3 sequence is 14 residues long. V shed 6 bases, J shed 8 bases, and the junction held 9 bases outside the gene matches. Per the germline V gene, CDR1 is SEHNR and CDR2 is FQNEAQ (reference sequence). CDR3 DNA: TGTGCCAGCAGTTTGGACAGGTTGGGGGAAAAACTGTTTTTT. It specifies CASSLDRLGEKLFF.

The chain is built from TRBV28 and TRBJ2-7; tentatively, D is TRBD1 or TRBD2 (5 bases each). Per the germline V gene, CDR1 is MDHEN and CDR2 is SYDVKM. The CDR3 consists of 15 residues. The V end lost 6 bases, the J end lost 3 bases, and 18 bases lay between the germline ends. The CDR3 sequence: CASSPQGTVSYEQYF. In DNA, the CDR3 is TGTGCCAGCAGCCCCCAAGGGACCGTCAGCTACGAGCAGTACTTC.

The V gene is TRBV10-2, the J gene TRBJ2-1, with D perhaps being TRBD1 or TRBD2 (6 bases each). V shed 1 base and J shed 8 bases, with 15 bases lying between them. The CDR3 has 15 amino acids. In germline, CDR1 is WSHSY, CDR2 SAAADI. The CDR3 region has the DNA TGCGCCAGCAGTGAGTTTGCGGGACAAAGATATGAGCAGTTCTTC. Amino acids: CASSEFAGQRYEQFF.

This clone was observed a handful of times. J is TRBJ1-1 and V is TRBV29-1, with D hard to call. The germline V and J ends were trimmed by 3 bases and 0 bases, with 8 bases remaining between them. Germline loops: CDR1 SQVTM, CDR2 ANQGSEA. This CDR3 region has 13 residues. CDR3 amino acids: CSVEEGMNTEAFF. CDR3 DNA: TGCAGCGTTGAGGAGGGCATGAACACTGAAGCTTTCTTT.

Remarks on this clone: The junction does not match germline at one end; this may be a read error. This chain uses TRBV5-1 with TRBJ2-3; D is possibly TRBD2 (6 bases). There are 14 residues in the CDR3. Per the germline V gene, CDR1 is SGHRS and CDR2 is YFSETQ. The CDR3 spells CASNLIGGKDTQYF. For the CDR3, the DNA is TGCGCCAGCAACTTGATTGGGGGGAAGGATACGCAGTATTTT.

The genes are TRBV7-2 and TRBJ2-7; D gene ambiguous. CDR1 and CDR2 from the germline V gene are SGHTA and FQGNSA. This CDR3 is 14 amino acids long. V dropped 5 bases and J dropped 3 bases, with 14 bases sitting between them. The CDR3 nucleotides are TGTGCCAGCAGCCAATACCTAGGGAACTACGAGCAGTACTTC. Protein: CASSQYLGNYEQYF.

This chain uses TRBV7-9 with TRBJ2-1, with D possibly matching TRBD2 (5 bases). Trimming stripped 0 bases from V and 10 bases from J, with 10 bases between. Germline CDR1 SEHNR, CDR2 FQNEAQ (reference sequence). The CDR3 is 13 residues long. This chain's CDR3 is CASSLATGVEQFF. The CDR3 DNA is TGTGCCAGCAGCTTAGCGACCGGGGTCGAGCAGTTCTTC.

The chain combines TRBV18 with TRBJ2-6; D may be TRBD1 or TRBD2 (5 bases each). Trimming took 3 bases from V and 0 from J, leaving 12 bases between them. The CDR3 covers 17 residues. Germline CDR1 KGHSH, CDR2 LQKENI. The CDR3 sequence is CASSPPGPLSGANVLTF. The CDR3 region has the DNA TGTGCCAGCTCACCTCCGGGACCTCTCTCTGGGGCCAACGTCCTGACTTTC.

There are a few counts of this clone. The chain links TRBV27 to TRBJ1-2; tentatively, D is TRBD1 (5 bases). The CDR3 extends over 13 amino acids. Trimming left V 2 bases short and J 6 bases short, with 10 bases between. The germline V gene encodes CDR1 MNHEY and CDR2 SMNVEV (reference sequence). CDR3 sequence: CASSLGQGHGYTF. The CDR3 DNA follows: TGTGCCAGCAGTTTAGGGCAGGGTCATGGCTACACCTTC.

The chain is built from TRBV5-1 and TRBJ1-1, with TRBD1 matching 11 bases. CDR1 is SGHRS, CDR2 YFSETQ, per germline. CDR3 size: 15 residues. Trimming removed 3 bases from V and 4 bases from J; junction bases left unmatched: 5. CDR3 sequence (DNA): TGCGCCAGCAGCTGGACAGGGGGCGCCGGCACTGAAGCTTTCTTT. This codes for CASSWTGGAGTEAFF. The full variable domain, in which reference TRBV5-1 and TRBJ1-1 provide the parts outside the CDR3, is KAGVTQTPRYLIKTRGQQVTLSCSPISGHRSVSWYQQTPGQGLQFLFEYFSETQRNKGNFPGRFSGRQFSNSRSEMNVSTLELGDSALYLCASSWTGGAGTEAFFGQGTRLTVV.

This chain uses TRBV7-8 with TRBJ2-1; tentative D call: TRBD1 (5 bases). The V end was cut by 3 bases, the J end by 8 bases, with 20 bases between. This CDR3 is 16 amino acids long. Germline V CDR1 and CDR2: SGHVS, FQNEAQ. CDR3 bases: TGTGCCAGCAGCTTCCCCCAGGACAAATCCAGTTATGAGCAGTTCTTC. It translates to CASSFPQDKSSYEQFF.

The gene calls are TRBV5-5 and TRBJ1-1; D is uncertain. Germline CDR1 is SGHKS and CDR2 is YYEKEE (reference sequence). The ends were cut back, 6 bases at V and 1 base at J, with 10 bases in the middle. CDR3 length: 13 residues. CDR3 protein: CASTLITNTEAFF. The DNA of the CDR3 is TGTGCCAGCACCCTAATAACGAACACTGAAGCTTTCTTT.

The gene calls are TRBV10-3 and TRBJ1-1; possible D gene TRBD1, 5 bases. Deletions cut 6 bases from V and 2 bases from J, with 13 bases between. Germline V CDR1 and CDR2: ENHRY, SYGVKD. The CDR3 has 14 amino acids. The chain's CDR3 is CAIRVPGRNTEAFF. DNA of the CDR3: TGTGCCATCAGGGTCCCGGGACGAAACACTGAAGCTTTCTTT.

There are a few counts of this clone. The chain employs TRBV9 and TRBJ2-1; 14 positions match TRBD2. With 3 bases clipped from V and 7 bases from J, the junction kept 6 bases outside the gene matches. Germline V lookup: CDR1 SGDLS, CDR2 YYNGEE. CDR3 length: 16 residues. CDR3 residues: CASSAGGLAGENEQFF. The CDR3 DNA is TGTGCCAGCAGCGCCGGGGGACTAGCGGGAGAAAATGAGCAGTTCTTC.

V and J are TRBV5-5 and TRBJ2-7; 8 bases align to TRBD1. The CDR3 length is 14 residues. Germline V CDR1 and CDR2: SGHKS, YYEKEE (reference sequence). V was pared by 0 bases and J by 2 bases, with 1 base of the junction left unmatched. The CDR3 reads CASSLVRGPYEQYF. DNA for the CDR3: TGTGCCAGCAGCTTGGTCAGGGGGCCCTACGAGCAGTACTTC. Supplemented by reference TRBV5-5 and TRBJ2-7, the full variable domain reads DAGVTQSPTHLIKTRGQQVTLRCSPISGHKSVSWYQQVLGQGPQFIFQYYEKEERGRGNFPDRFSARQFPNYSSELNVNALLLGDSALYLCASSLVRGPYEQYFGPGTRLTVT.

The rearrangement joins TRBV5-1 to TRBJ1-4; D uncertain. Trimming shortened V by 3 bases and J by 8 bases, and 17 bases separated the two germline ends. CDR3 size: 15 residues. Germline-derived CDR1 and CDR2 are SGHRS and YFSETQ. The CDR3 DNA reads TGCGCCAGCAGCTCCTACAGCTCTCCGATGGAAAAACTGTTTTTT. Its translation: CASSSYSSPMEKLFF.

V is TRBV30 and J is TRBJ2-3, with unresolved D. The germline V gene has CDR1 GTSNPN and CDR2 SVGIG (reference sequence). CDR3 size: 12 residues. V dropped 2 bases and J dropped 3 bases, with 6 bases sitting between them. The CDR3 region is CAWSISTDTQYF. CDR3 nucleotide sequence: TGTGCCTGGAGTATCTCGACAGATACGCAGTATTTT.

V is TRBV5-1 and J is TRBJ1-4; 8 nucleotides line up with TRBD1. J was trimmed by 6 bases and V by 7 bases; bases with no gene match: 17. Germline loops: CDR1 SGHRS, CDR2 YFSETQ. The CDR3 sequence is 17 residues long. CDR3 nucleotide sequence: TGCGCCAGCTCCGTAGGGGGGACAGGCCGGGCCGATGAAAAACTGTTTTTT. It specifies CASSVGGTGRADEKLFF.

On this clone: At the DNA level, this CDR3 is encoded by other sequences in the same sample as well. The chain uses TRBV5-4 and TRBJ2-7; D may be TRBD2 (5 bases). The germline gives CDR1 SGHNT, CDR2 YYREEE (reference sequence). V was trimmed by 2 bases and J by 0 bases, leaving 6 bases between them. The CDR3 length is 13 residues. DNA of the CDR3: TGTGCCAGCAGCTTCGGGAACTCCTACGAGCAGTACTTC. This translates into CASSFGNSYEQYF.

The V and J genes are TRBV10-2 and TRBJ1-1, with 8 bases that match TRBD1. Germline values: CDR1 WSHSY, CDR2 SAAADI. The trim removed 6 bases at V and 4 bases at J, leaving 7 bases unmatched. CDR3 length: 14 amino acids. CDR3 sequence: CASRTGEGSTEAFF. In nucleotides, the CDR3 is TGCGCCAGCAGGACAGGGGAGGGGAGCACTGAAGCTTTCTTT.